The clone carrying this TCR beta chain was recorded a few times. The antigen is unknown. The data derive from a study of blood T cells in healthy people across ages. Whole-study findings and limits: When set beside aged donors, long-lived donors presented more naive CD4+ cells and higher diversity. Older age coincided with a roughly linear decline in TCR beta diversity per million T cells. Estimates based on one million T cells were treated as lower bounds.

Germline V CDR1 and CDR2: LGHDT, YNNKEL (reference sequence). The CDR3 contains 15 residues. Trimming left V 0 bases short and J 10 bases short, with 15 bases between. Primers used in a second PCR of roughly 6 to 11 cycles were a sample-barcoded 5' primer and a J-beta primer mix. At least 2.5 million CDR3-containing paired-end reads were obtained per sample. TCRdb reanalysed the 5' RACE reads using MiXCR and keeps one entry per CDR3 protein. The repertoire holds 550,000 to 750,000 distinct CDR3 sequences, with around 20% as singletons. V usage is TRBV3-1 and J usage is TRBJ1-4; D is ambiguous. The sample taken for sequencing was blood. This receptor was obtained from a man aged 70 or older in good health. The CDR3 is CASSQESDSAGKLFF. The DNA for the CDR3 is TGTGCCAGCAGCCAAGAGAGTGACTCGGCAGGAAAACTGTTTTTT.